This T cell receptor (beta chain) stems from a study of CD8+ T cells in alopecia areata. As the sequencing template, cDNA was produced by extracting RNA and reverse transcribing it. The protocol was immunoSEQ multiplex PCR, while the TCRdb copy is restricted to in-frame clones and leaves out a portion. The sample carries about 110,000 clones, about 50% recorded once. This clone is medium-sized. The antigen remains unidentified. The study's findings and limits: Normal scalp had lower clonality than lesional scalp, with alopecia totalis/universalis lesions showing this most strongly. In scalp samples, resident alphabeta T cells of normal skin are also sequenced.

Alopecia areata patients provided lesional scalp punch biopsies and peripheral blood, both collected for the study. Isolation of CD4+ and CD8+ T cells from PBMCs was achieved by sorting. This TCR was recovered from a human donor with alopecia areata. The sequenced sample consisted of NKG2D-low CD8+ T cells sorted from blood.

CDR3 sequence reads: CASSLVPFGGADAYEQYF. The CDR3 DNA follows: TGTGCCAGCAGCTTAGTACCATTTGGAGGAGCCGATGCCTACGAGCAGTACTTC. The V gene is TRBV7-6, the J gene TRBJ2-7; possible D gene TRBD2, 5 bases. The germline gives CDR1 SGHVS, CDR2 FNYEAQ. Trimming removed 1 base from V and 2 bases from J, with 21 bases in between. The CDR3 runs 18 residues. Drawing the rest from reference TRBV7-6 and TRBJ2-7, the complete variable domain is GAGVSQSPRYKVTKRGQDVALRCDPISGHVSLYWYRQALGQGPEFLTYFNYEAQQDKSGLPNDRFSAERPEGSISTLTIQRTEQRDSAMYRCASSLVPFGGADAYEQYFGPGTRLTVT.